Listed here are 17 T cell receptor beta chains from one sample, sequenced in a study of blood T cell repertoires in COVID-19. Method: immunoSEQ multiplex PCR; TCRdb's copy keeps in-frame clones and lacks some. The data hold roughly 150,000 clones, with 84% observed a single time. Material: peripheral blood. All receptors come from a human donor in a cohort sampled during active COVID-19.

CDR3 amino acids: CAIRPGGSQETQYF. The DNA for the CDR3 is TGTGCCATCAGGCCAGGGGGGTCCCAAGAGACCCAGTACTTC. The chain is built from TRBV10-3 and TRBJ2-5, with a possible D match to TRBD1 (7 bases). From germline, CDR1 is ENHRY and CDR2 SYGVKD. Trimming stripped 6 bases from V and 1 base from J, with 12 bases between. CDR3 length: 14 amino acids.

V and J are TRBV11-2 and TRBJ1-2; maybe TRBD1 (6 bases). The CDR3 totals 15 residues. Germline assignment: CDR1 SGHAT and CDR2 FQNNGV. V lost 5 bases and J 8 bases, leaving 21 bases between the germline ends. The DNA for the CDR3 is TGTGCCAGCAGCGAACTAAGGACAGCCCCCTTGGGCTACACCTTC. Encoded protein: CASSELRTAPLGYTF.

CDR3 protein: CASSSQGNADTQYF. In DNA, the CDR3 is TGTGCCAGCAGCTCACAGGGAAATGCAGATACGCAGTATTTT. The J gene is TRBJ2-3, the V gene TRBV5-4; D perhaps matches TRBD1 (6 bases). Trimming took off 3 bases at V and 4 bases at J, with 12 bases between the two ends. Germline V CDR1 and CDR2: SGHNT, YYREEE (reference sequence). This CDR3 region has 14 residues. The full variable domain, in which reference TRBV5-4 and TRBJ2-3 provide the parts outside the CDR3, is ETGVTQSPTHLIKTRGQQVTLRCSSQSGHNTVSWYQQALGQGPQFIFQYYREEENGRGNFPPRFSGLQFPNYSSELNVNALELDDSALYLCASSSQGNADTQYFGPGTRLTVL.

The chain links TRBV11-2 to TRBJ1-2, with D perhaps matching TRBD1 (6 bases). Germline CDR1 SGHAT, CDR2 FQNNGV. This CDR3 contains 15 residues. Deletions cut 0 bases from V and 5 bases from J, with 13 bases between. CDR3 protein: CASSLDSTGGYGYTF. For the CDR3, the DNA is TGTGCCAGCAGCTTAGACTCGACAGGAGGTTATGGCTACACCTTC.

This clone has just a few counts. The gene calls are TRBV29-1 and TRBJ1-1; D is undetermined. V was trimmed by 3 bases and J by 5 bases, leaving 10 bases between them. Per the germline V gene, CDR1 is SQVTM and CDR2 is ANQGSEA. The CDR3 totals 12 residues. CDR3 nucleotide sequence: TGCAGCGTTGACCCCTGGGAGACTGAAGCTTTCTTT. Its protein product is CSVDPWETEAFF.

As regards this clone: A junction boundary mismatches the germline segment, possibly from a read error. The same CDR3 can be traced to other DNA sequences in this sample. The chain uses TRBV2 and TRBJ2-1; TRBD2 agrees at 16 bases. The CDR3 has 16 residues. The germline CDR1 and CDR2 sequences are SNHLY and FYNNEI. The CDR3 DNA follows: TGTGCCAGCAGGGGACTAGCGGGGGGGCTAGAACAGGAGCAATTCTTC. Protein: CASRGLAGGLEQEQFF.

The table lists this clone with a count of one. This chain connects TRBV5-4 to TRBJ2-3, with D perhaps matching TRBD2 (6 bases). This CDR3 spans 15 amino acids. Trimming took 5 bases from V and 2 from J, leaving 15 bases between them. CDR1 and CDR2 from the germline V gene are SGHNT and YYREEE (reference sequence). The chain's CDR3 is CASSPGGTLTDTQYF. Written as DNA, the CDR3 is TGTGCCAGCAGTCCCGGCGGGACTCTCACAGATACGCAGTATTTT.

V usage is TRBV19 and J usage is TRBJ1-5; TRBD1 matches 9 bases. The CDR3 totals 15 residues. V lost 6 bases to trimming and J lost 9 bases; unmatched junction nucleotides: 12. Germline CDR1 reads LNHDA; CDR2 reads SQIVND (reference sequence). The CDR3 sequence is CASSLSDRGIWPQHF. The CDR3 DNA follows: TGTGCCAGTAGCCTCTCGGACAGGGGTATCTGGCCCCAGCATTTT.

This chain links TRBV11-2 with TRBJ2-2, with no clear D. CDR1 and CDR2 from the germline V gene are SGHAT and FQNNGV. Trimming cost V 2 bases and J 3 bases, with 10 bases left between them. The CDR3 runs 15 residues. The CDR3 DNA reads as TGTGCCAGCAGCTTATCGAGTATCTACACCGGGGAGCTGTTTTTT. This sequence encodes CASSLSSIYTGELFF.

This clone was seen only a few times. This chain connects TRBV7-9 to TRBJ2-7; weak D call: TRBD2 (6 bases). The germline V gene encodes CDR1 SEHNR and CDR2 FQNEAQ (reference sequence). Trimming took off 4 bases at V and 5 bases at J, with 15 bases between the two ends. There are 14 residues in the CDR3. DNA of the CDR3: TGTGCCAGCAGCTCCGGAGGGACGTCCCACGAGCAGTACTTC. Its translation: CASSSGGTSHEQYF.

The chain recombines TRBV5-8 with TRBJ1-5; 11 nucleotides agree with TRBD1. The CDR3 has 15 amino acids. Germline values: CDR1 SGHTS, CDR2 YDEGEE. The trim removed 2 bases at V and 5 bases at J, leaving 3 bases unmatched. CDR3 DNA sequence: TGTGCCAGCAGCTTTCGGACAGGGGGCCATCAGCCCCAGCATTTT. Protein product: CASSFRTGGHQPQHF.

This rearrangement joins TRBV7-2 to TRBJ2-7, with D possibly being TRBD1 (6 bases). Germline-derived CDR1 and CDR2 are SGHTA and FQGNSA. V lost 4 bases and J 3 bases, leaving 10 bases between the germline ends. The CDR3 runs to 13 residues. CDR3 DNA: TGTGCCAGCAGCTCACGGGACAACTACGAGCAGTACTTC. Translating it yields CASSSRDNYEQYF.

This chain's CDR3 is CASNRVDTEAFF. CDR3 DNA sequence: TGTGCCAGCAACAGGGTCGACACTGAAGCTTTCTTT. The chain combines TRBV2 with TRBJ1-1, with D possibly TRBD1 on 6 matching bases. Trimming cost V 7 bases and J 3 bases, with 9 bases left between them. Germline V lookup: CDR1 SNHLY, CDR2 FYNNEI. The CDR3 totals 12 residues.

The chain joins TRBV19 to TRBJ1-2; perhaps TRBD1 as D (6 bases). The V gene's germline CDR1 is LNHDA and CDR2 SQIVND (reference sequence). Trimming took 9 bases from V and 8 from J, leaving 16 bases between them. This CDR3 contains 12 residues. In DNA form, the CDR3 reads TGTGCCAGCTCAAGGGACATCAAGGGCTACACCTTC. Protein: CASSRDIKGYTF. Together with reference TRBV19 and TRBJ1-2, the CDR3 gives the full variable domain: DGGITQSPKYLFRKEGQNVTLSCEQNLNHDAMYWYRQDPGQGLRLIYYSQIVNDFQKGDIAEGYSVSREKKESFPLTVTSAQKNPTAFYLCASSRDIKGYTFGSGTRLTVV.

The V gene is TRBV18, the J gene TRBJ1-2; TRBD1 matches at 9 bases. V lost 3 bases to trimming and J lost 2 bases; unmatched junction nucleotides: 4. CDR1 and CDR2 (germline): KGHSH, LQKENI. CDR3 length: 15 residues. CDR3 coding DNA: TGTGCCAGCTCACCCACGGGACAGGGAAACTATGGCTACACCTTC. Translated: CASSPTGQGNYGYTF.

The gene calls are TRBV12-3 or TRBV12-4 and TRBJ2-5; D remains ambiguous. Trimming stripped 6 bases from V and 1 base from J, with 6 bases between. This CDR3 is built from 12 residues. This chain's CDR3 is CASRRRQETQYF. The DNA for the CDR3 is TGTGCCAGCAGGAGGCGCCAAGAGACCCAGTACTTC.

This rearrangement joins TRBV6-5 to TRBJ1-5, with 7 bases aligning to TRBD1. Germline V gene lookup returns CDR1 MNHEY and CDR2 SVGAGI. V was pared by 6 bases and J by 6 bases, with 11 bases of the junction left unmatched. The CDR3 runs to 15 residues. CDR3 sequence reads: CASSQDRSARQPQHF. The CDR3 DNA is TGTGCCAGCAGCCAGGACAGGTCTGCTCGTCAGCCCCAGCATTTT.